This T cell receptor (beta chain) appears in the sequencing data of a study of T cell responses to AZD1222 COVID-19 vaccine. Repertoires were generated with immunoSEQ multiplex PCR, while TCRdb's copy carries only in-frame clones and drops some. The table has approximately 170,000 clones, approximately 86% seen once. Study-level findings and limits: CD4 TCRs associated with vaccination spanned spike, dominating at 160-218 and 743-854.

As for this clone: Its specificity is unknown.

In germline, CDR1 is LNHDA, CDR2 SQIVND (reference sequence). CDR3 length: 14 amino acids. Losses at the gene ends were 6 bases for V and 10 bases for J; bases not matched to a gene: 11. The chain couples TRBV19 to TRBJ1-4; TRBD1 agrees at 7 bases. The TCR comes from an adult who received the AZD1222 COVID-19 vaccine. The sequencing here drew on peripheral blood, taken 28 days after the second AZD1222 dose. The CDR3 bases are TGTGCCAGTAGCCCTGACAGGGATGGGGCAAAACTGTTTTTT. Its protein is CASSPDRDGAKLFF. The whole variable domain, remainder taken from reference TRBV19 and TRBJ1-4, is DGGITQSPKYLFRKEGQNVTLSCEQNLNHDAMYWYRQDPGQGLRLIYYSQIVNDFQKGDIAEGYSVSREKKESFPLTVTSAQKNPTAFYLCASSPDRDGAKLFFGSGTQLSVL.